One and the same sample provided the 23 T cell receptor beta chains below, sequenced in a study of control samples from healthy donors and cancer patients. Some clones are missing from TCRdb's copy, which holds only in-frame ones; the method was immunoSEQ multiplex PCR. This sample has some 80,000 clones; approximately 90% occur once, and the top ten carry 1.5% to 2%. The specimen was PBMCs. These receptors were taken from an older woman with head and neck cancer.

The rearrangement uses TRBV6-5 and TRBJ2-7; D unresolved. V lost 2 bases, J lost 5 bases, and 10 bases lay in between. Germline CDR1 MNHEY, CDR2 SVGAGI. The CDR3 consists of 13 residues. The CDR3 protein is CASSYTPAHEQYF. In DNA form, the CDR3 reads TGTGCCAGCAGTTACACACCGGCCCACGAGCAGTACTTC.

This clone has only one observation. The rearrangement uses TRBV7-9 and TRBJ1-3; no clear D gene. The CDR3 is 13 amino acids. Germline V lookup: CDR1 SEHNR, CDR2 FQNEAQ (reference sequence). Trimming cost V 5 bases and J 4 bases, with 9 bases left between them. The CDR3 DNA reads TGTGCCAGCAGCCGACTAGCCGGAAACACCATATATTTT. This gives the protein CASSRLAGNTIYF.

The genes are TRBV11-2 and TRBJ1-2; TRBD1 is a possible D gene (5 bases). V lost 4 bases to trimming and J lost 3 bases, with 12 bases between them. This CDR3 spans 14 amino acids. Germline V gene data show CDR1 as SGHAT and CDR2 as FQNNGV. CDR3: CASSYAQGHYGYTF. In DNA form, the CDR3 reads TGTGCCAGCAGCTACGCGCAGGGCCACTATGGCTACACCTTC. The full variable domain, rest sourced from reference TRBV11-2 and TRBJ1-2, is EAGVAQSPRYKIIEKRQSVAFWCNPISGHATLYWYQQILGQGPKLLIQFQNNGVVDDSQLPKDRFSAERLKGVDSTLKIQPAKLEDSAVYLCASSYAQGHYGYTFGSGTRLTVV.

This chain joins TRBV11-2 and TRBJ2-3, with D maybe TRBD2 (5 bases). This CDR3 has 16 amino acids. Germline CDR1 is SGHAT and CDR2 is FQNNGV. V was shortened by 6 bases and J by 4 bases, with 20 bases between the two germline ends. The CDR3 loop is CASSSLRGGRADTQYF. The DNA for the CDR3 is TGTGCCAGCAGTTCCTTACGCGGAGGAAGGGCAGATACGCAGTATTTT.

The chain links TRBV5-1 to TRBJ2-3, with D unclear. V shed 0 bases and J shed 5 bases, with 7 bases lying between them. The CDR3 totals 13 residues. CDR1 is SGHRS, CDR2 YFSETQ, per germline. DNA for the CDR3: TGCGCCAGCAGCTTGGTACAGTTAGATACGCAGTATTTT. Protein sequence: CASSLVQLDTQYF.

The table lists this clone with a count of one. The chain joins TRBV6-6 to TRBJ2-4, with D maybe TRBD2 (6 bases). This CDR3 contains 12 residues. Germline CDR1 is MNHNY and CDR2 is SVGAGI (reference sequence). Trimming removed 0 bases from V and 11 bases from J, with 8 bases in between. CDR3 loop: CASSYSPSVQYF. CDR3 coding DNA: TGTGCCAGCAGTTACTCGCCTAGCGTTCAGTACTTC.

The chain employs TRBV6-5 and TRBJ1-4, with D possibly being TRBD1 (6 bases). V dropped 5 bases and J dropped 7 bases, with 17 bases sitting between them. Germline CDR1 is MNHEY and CDR2 is SVGAGI. CDR3 size: 15 residues. CDR3: CASSPTGSRGEKLFF. The CDR3 region has the DNA TGTGCCAGCAGTCCGACAGGTTCAAGGGGTGAAAAACTGTTTTTT.

The chain joins TRBV29-1 to TRBJ2-7; either TRBD1 or TRBD2 may supply D (5 bases each). Trimming shortened V by 3 bases and J by 3 bases, and 9 bases separated the two germline ends. This CDR3 comprises 12 residues. Germline loops: CDR1 SQVTM, CDR2 ANQGSEA. The CDR3 spells CSVERGNYEQYF. CDR3 in DNA: TGCAGCGTTGAGAGGGGAAACTACGAGCAGTACTTC.

The V call is TRBV9, the J call TRBJ2-1, with D tentatively TRBD2 (6 bases). The germline V gene encodes CDR1 SGDLS and CDR2 YYNGEE. V lost 1 base and J 3 bases, leaving 11 bases between the germline ends. The CDR3 has 15 amino acids. Here the CDR3 DNA reads TGTGCCAGCAGCGTATCCGGCGGGAACTACAATGAGCAGTTCTTC. It yields the protein CASSVSGGNYNEQFF.

The chain joins TRBV5-6 to TRBJ2-7; D may be TRBD1 (6 bases). From germline, CDR1 is SGHDT and CDR2 YYEEEE. V dropped 4 bases and J dropped 4 bases, with 12 bases sitting between them. The CDR3 contains 13 residues. The CDR3 region is CASSTPTGYEQYF. The CDR3 DNA follows: TGTGCCAGCAGCACCCCAACAGGGTACGAGCAGTACTTC.

The rearrangement joins TRBV30 to TRBJ2-2, with D possibly matching TRBD1 (5 bases). V lost 0 bases and J 6 bases, leaving 11 bases between the germline ends. The CDR3 has 14 amino acids. Germline values: CDR1 GTSNPN, CDR2 SVGIG (reference sequence). Here the CDR3 reads CAWSVTGAPGELFF. The CDR3 coding sequence is TGTGCCTGGAGTGTGACTGGGGCCCCCGGGGAGCTGTTTTTT.

The CDR3 here is CASRRRSGLDQETQYF. Here the CDR3 DNA reads TGTGCCAGCAGGCGCAGATCGGGGTTGGACCAAGAGACCCAGTACTTC. The chain uses TRBV2 and TRBJ2-5, with a weak D call TRBD2 (5 bases). Germline loops: CDR1 SNHLY, CDR2 FYNNEI. CDR3 length equals 16 residues. V dropped 6 bases and J dropped 0 bases, with 17 bases sitting between them. The full variable domain, its missing parts supplied by reference TRBV2 and TRBJ2-5, is EPEVTQTPSHQVTQMGQEVILRCVPISNHLYFYWYRQILGQKVEFLVSFYNNEISEKSEIFDDQFSVERPDGSNFTLKIRSTKLEDSAMYFCASRRRSGLDQETQYFGPGTRLLVL.

The chain recombines TRBV24-1 with TRBJ2-1; TRBD1 is a possible D gene (6 bases). Per the germline V gene, CDR1 is KGHDR and CDR2 is SFDVKD. With 3 bases removed from V and 6 bases from J, the gap between germline ends came to 14 bases. The CDR3 contains 15 residues. DNA of the CDR3: TGTGCCACCAGTGATCAACGGACAGCCACCAATGAGCAGTTCTTC. Its translation: CATSDQRTATNEQFF.

This clone has only one observation. This chain joins TRBV4-1 and TRBJ2-3; a possible D gene is TRBD1 (5 bases). Between the trimmed V and J ends, which lost 0 bases and 3 bases, there was a span of 16 bases. The CDR3 spans 17 residues. Germline CDR1 and CDR2: MGHRA and YSYEKL. CDR3 coding DNA: TGCGCCAGCAGCCAAGAAGTAGGAAGAACAGGAACAGATACGCAGTATTTT. It codes for CASSQEVGRTGTDTQYF.

DNA of the CDR3: TGTGCCAGCTCACCTACCGGAGGGGAGAACACTGAAGCTTTCTTT. It codes for CASSPTGGENTEAFF. The V call is TRBV18, the J call TRBJ1-1; weak D call: TRBD1 (5 bases). Germline loops: CDR1 KGHSH, CDR2 LQKENI. The CDR3 sequence is 15 residues long. Between the trimmed V and J ends, which lost 3 bases and 1 base, there was a span of 12 bases.

The chain employs TRBV7-9 and TRBJ2-2; tentatively, D is TRBD1 or TRBD2 (5 bases each). The germline V and J ends were trimmed by 5 bases and 6 bases, with 13 bases remaining between them. Germline V CDR1 and CDR2: SEHNR, FQNEAQ (reference sequence). The CDR3 loop spans 14 amino acids. The CDR3 here is CASSANVGAGELFF. Here the CDR3 DNA reads TGTGCCAGCAGCGCAAACGTGGGGGCCGGGGAGCTGTTTTTT.

This chain uses TRBV7-2 with TRBJ2-7, with D unresolved. The length of the CDR3 is 13 residues. Between the trimmed V and J ends, which lost 4 bases and 0 bases, there was a span of 7 bases. Germline V gives CDR1 SGHTA, CDR2 FQGNSA. The CDR3 DNA is TGTGCCAGCAGCTCCGCGAGCTCCTACGAGCAGTACTTC. It is translated as CASSSASSYEQYF.

V and J are TRBV3-1 (or the pseudogene TRBV3-2) and TRBJ2-1; 11 bases are a match to TRBD2. Trimming cost V 1 base and J 7 bases; bases outside gene matches: 6. CDR1 and CDR2 (germline): LGHDT, YNNKEL (reference sequence). The CDR3 is made up of 16 amino acids. CDR3 DNA sequence: TGTGCCAGCAGCCAAGGTCTAGCGGGAGGTTGGAATGAGCAGTTCTTC. Protein sequence: CASSQGLAGGWNEQFF.

The count of this clone is one. The CDR3: CASSLDSRYGYTF. In DNA form, the CDR3 reads TGTGCCAGCAGCTTAGATTCTAGATATGGCTACACCTTC. The rearrangement uses TRBV7-9 and TRBJ1-2; D not certain. Trimming took off 1 base at V and 5 bases at J, with 8 bases between the two ends. The CDR3 runs 13 residues. Germline CDR1 and CDR2: SEHNR and FQNEAQ (reference sequence).

This chain uses TRBV7-9 with TRBJ1-1, with unresolved D. The CDR3 consists of 13 residues. CDR1 and CDR2 (germline): SEHNR, FQNEAQ (reference sequence). Trimming took 2 bases from V and 1 from J, leaving 5 bases between them. The CDR3 coding sequence is TGTGCCAGCAGCTTATGGCAGAACACTGAAGCTTTCTTT. Translating gives CASSLWQNTEAFF.

This chain uses TRBV18 with TRBJ2-2; D unresolved. CDR3 length: 18 residues. Germline-derived CDR1 and CDR2 are KGHSH and LQKENI. V was clipped by 1 base and J by 1 base, with 16 bases between them. Here the CDR3 DNA reads TGTGCCAGCTCACCACGATTACTAACCCTACAGAACACCGGGGAGCTGTTTTTT. As protein: CASSPRLLTLQNTGELFF.

V usage is TRBV19 and J usage is TRBJ2-7; D is possibly TRBD1 or TRBD2 (5 bases each). The CDR3 covers 15 residues. Germline CDR1 LNHDA, CDR2 SQIVND (reference sequence). Trimming pared 6 bases from V and 1 base from J, leaving 16 bases between. The CDR3 spells CASRPTTGESYEQYF. In DNA, the CDR3 is TGTGCCAGTAGACCGACTACAGGAGAGTCCTACGAGCAGTACTTC.

V is TRBV6-5 and J is TRBJ2-7; 7 bases are shared with TRBD1. Germline CDR1 reads MNHEY; CDR2 reads SVGAGI. The CDR3 covers 14 residues. V was pared by 5 bases and J by 2 bases, with 6 bases of the junction left unmatched. The chain's CDR3 is CASSTRQGPYEQYF. For the CDR3, the DNA is TGTGCCAGCAGTACCCGACAGGGTCCCTACGAGCAGTACTTC.